These T cell receptor beta chains were read from a single sample in a study of cytomegalovirus exposure and HLA in healthy donors. Sequenced by immunoSEQ multiplex PCR; TCRdb stores in-frame clones only, minus some. The data show around 210,000 clones, 70% to 90% seen once. Material for sequencing was PBMCs. The receptors here all came from a girl aged 2 to 10 in good health and CMV-seronegative. CDR3s include the opening cysteine and the closing phenylalanine or tryptophan. The D gene is left open where the match is weak. A clone size is listed for some rows: how often the clone was seen (once, few, many), or a class if it is expanded.

13,TRBV6-6,few,TRBD1,TRBJ1-2,TGTGCCAGCAGTGGCCGGGACAGCTATGGCTACACCTTC,CASSGRDSYGYTF
17,TRBV5-4,-,TRBD1,TRBJ2-6,TGTGCCAGCAACCCGGGACAGGGCCTCTCTGGGGCCAACGTCCTGACTTTC,CASNPGQGLSGANVLTF
15,TRBV7-9,-,TRBD1,TRBJ1-6,TGTGCCAGCAGCGCCAGGACAGGGGGTAATTCACCCCTCCACTTT,CASSARTGGNSPLHF
12,TRBV30,-,TRBD1,TRBJ2-2,TGTGCCGGGACAGGGGGAACCGGGGAGCTGTTTTTT,CAGTGGTGELFF
16,TRBV4-1,-,-,TRBJ2-3,TGCGCCAGCAGCCGGGGGACAGCGGGTCTAATAGATACGCAGTATTTT,CASSRGTAGLIDTQYF
17,TRBV5-4,-,TRBD1,TRBJ1-4,TGTGCCAGCAGCGCCTCCAGGGACAGCAACTATAATGAAAAACTGTTTTTT,CASSASRDSNYNEKLFF
14,TRBV27,-,TRBD2,TRBJ2-7,TGTGCCAGCAGTTTAAGGGTAGCGGGAGTCGAGCAGTACTTC,CASSLRVAGVEQYF
13,TRBV29-1,-,-,TRBJ2-3,TGCAGCGGGGAGATCTCGGGGACAGATACGCAGTATTTT,CSGEISGTDTQYF
14,TRBV12-5,once,TRBD1,TRBJ2-7,TGTGCTAGTGGTCCTGGGACAGGGGGTACCGAGCAGTACTTC,CASGPGTGGTEQYF
13,TRBV29-1,once,-,TRBJ2-3,TGCAGCGGCAGAAGGGGAATCACAGAGACGCAGTATTTT,CSGRRGITETQYF
14,TRBV29-1,-,TRBD2,TRBJ2-5,TGCAGCGGCCGAGTTCTAGCGGGCCAAGAGACCCAGTACTTC,CSGRVLAGQETQYF
13,TRBV9,-,-,TRBJ2-3,TGTGCCAGCAGCGTGGCCTCAACAGATACGCAGTATTTT,CASSVASTDTQYF
15,TRBV5-8,once,-,TRBJ2-7,TGTGCCAGCAGCTTGGGACAATTCCCCGTCTACGAGCAGTACTTC,CASSLGQFPVYEQYF
15,TRBV6-6,-,-,TRBJ2-7,TGTGCCAGCAGTGAGGCCGGGACAACTACCTACGAGCAGTACTTC,CASSEAGTTTYEQYF
16,TRBV2,-,TRBD1,TRBJ1-3,TGTGCCGGCTGGACAGGGGGCTCAAGCTCTGGAAACACCATATATTTT,CAGWTGGSSSGNTIYF
15,TRBV7-6,-,TRBD2,TRBJ2-2,TGTGCCAGCACCCCCATGGCGGGAGCGTCAGGGGAGCTGTTTTTT,CASTPMAGASGELFF
16,TRBV5-4,once,TRBD2,TRBJ2-7,TGTGCCAGCAGCACCCAAAGCGGGGGAACCTCCTACGAGCAGTACTTC,CASSTQSGGTSYEQYF
13,TRBV4-1,-,TRBD1,TRBJ2-1,TGCGCCAGCAGCCAAGAATTGAGGGGGCGGCAGTTCTTC,CASSQELRGRQFF
12,TRBV30,once,-,TRBJ2-1,TGTGCCTGGAGTCCCCCGAGGTCGGCGCAGTTCTTC,CAWSPPRSAQFF
19,TRBV7-3,-,TRBD2,TRBJ2-1,TGTGCCAGCAGCTCCCGGAGCGGGGGGGCTTTGGCAACTTACAATGAGCAGTTCTTC,CASSSRSGGALATYNEQFF
15,TRBV11-2,-,-,TRBJ1-2,TGTGCCAGCAGTTCGCCGGGGGGGGGCTCGCGTGGCTACACCTTC,CASSSPGGGSRGYTF
15,TRBV7-9,-,TRBD1,TRBJ1-4,TGTTCCAGCAGCCCTCGGGACAGGGGGAATGAAAAACTGTTTTTT,CSSSPRDRGNEKLFF
14,TRBV6-5,once,TRBD1,TRBJ2-2,TGTGCCAGCACCCGGGACAGTTATACCGGGGAGCTGTTTTTT,CASTRDSYTGELFF